A single sample gave rise to the 7 T cell receptor beta chains below, sequenced in a study of cytomegalovirus exposure and HLA in healthy donors. Data came from immunoSEQ multiplex PCR; TCRdb stores just in-frame clones and leaves some out. The repertoire holds about 340,000 clones, with around 86% as singletons. Input material: PBMCs. These receptors were obtained from a woman younger than 35 in good health and CMV-seronegative.

The V call is TRBV7-2, the J call TRBJ1-2, with TRBD1 as a possible D gene (6 bases). CDR1 is SGHTA and CDR2 is FQGNSA in the germline V gene. The ends were cut back, 1 base at V and 3 bases at J, with 15 bases in the middle. This CDR3 is 16 amino acids long. CDR3 protein: CASSLGGNTGYYGYTF. The CDR3 DNA follows: TGTGCCAGCAGCTTAGGGGGGAACACAGGGTACTATGGCTACACCTTC.

In its sample, this clone was seen once. The chain uses TRBV9 and TRBJ2-5; 12 nucleotides agree with TRBD1. After removal of 4 bases from V and 5 bases from J, the junction contained 15 bases not matched to a gene. CDR1 is SGDLS and CDR2 is YYNGEE in the germline V gene. This CDR3 spans 18 amino acids. The CDR3 nucleotides are TGTGCCAGCAGCTCAGTTTCCGGGACAGGGGGCCCGGGGGAGACCCAGTACTTC. This codes for CASSSVSGTGGPGETQYF.

This clone was seen a handful of times. The V call is TRBV29-1, the J call TRBJ1-2, with 8 bases matching TRBD1. V lost 6 bases, J lost 13 bases, and 10 bases stayed unmatched. The CDR3 is 11 residues long. Germline V CDR1 and CDR2: SQVTM, ANQGSEA. DNA of the CDR3: TGCAGCGTAAGGACAGGGAATTCCTGCACCTTC. This sequence encodes CSVRTGNSCTF.

This sequence joins TRBV6-5 and TRBJ2-3, with TRBD2 matching over 11 bases. Per germline, CDR1 MNHEY and CDR2 SVGAGI. V shed 6 bases, J shed 2 bases, and the junction held 4 bases outside the gene matches. The CDR3 runs to 15 residues. CDR3 protein: CASSVTSGITDTQYF. DNA for the CDR3: TGTGCCAGCAGCGTGACTAGCGGGATCACAGATACGCAGTATTTT.

The chain uses TRBV28 and TRBJ1-2; 8 positions agree with TRBD1. CDR1 and CDR2 (germline): MDHEN, SYDVKM. The J segment lost 3 bases and the V segment lost 6 bases, leaving 12 bases of the junction unmatched. The CDR3 has 16 amino acids. CDR3 sequence reads: CASSLGQGRLDYGYTF. The CDR3 DNA sequence: TGTGCCAGCAGCCTCGGACAGGGTCGTTTGGACTATGGCTACACCTTC.

This clone appeared once. The CDR3, as DNA: TGTGCCAGCAGTGGAGGCGGGGGCCGGGGTTATGGCTACACCTTC. This translates into CASSGGGGRGYGYTF. This chain connects TRBV27 to TRBJ1-2, with a weak D call TRBD1 (6 bases). The CDR3 is 15 amino acids. Germline-derived CDR1 and CDR2 are MNHEY and SMNVEV (reference sequence). Trimming stripped 5 bases from V and 5 bases from J, with 18 bases between.

The sample holds a few counts of this clone. V usage is TRBV5-1 and J usage is TRBJ2-2, with D possibly matching TRBD1 (6 bases). Trimming stripped 4 bases from V and 1 base from J, with 8 bases between. This CDR3 comprises 14 residues. Germline lookup yields CDR1 SGHRS and CDR2 YFSETQ. In DNA, the CDR3 is TGCGCCAGCAGCAAGGACAGGAACACCGGGGAGCTGTTTTTT. Translating it yields CASSKDRNTGELFF.